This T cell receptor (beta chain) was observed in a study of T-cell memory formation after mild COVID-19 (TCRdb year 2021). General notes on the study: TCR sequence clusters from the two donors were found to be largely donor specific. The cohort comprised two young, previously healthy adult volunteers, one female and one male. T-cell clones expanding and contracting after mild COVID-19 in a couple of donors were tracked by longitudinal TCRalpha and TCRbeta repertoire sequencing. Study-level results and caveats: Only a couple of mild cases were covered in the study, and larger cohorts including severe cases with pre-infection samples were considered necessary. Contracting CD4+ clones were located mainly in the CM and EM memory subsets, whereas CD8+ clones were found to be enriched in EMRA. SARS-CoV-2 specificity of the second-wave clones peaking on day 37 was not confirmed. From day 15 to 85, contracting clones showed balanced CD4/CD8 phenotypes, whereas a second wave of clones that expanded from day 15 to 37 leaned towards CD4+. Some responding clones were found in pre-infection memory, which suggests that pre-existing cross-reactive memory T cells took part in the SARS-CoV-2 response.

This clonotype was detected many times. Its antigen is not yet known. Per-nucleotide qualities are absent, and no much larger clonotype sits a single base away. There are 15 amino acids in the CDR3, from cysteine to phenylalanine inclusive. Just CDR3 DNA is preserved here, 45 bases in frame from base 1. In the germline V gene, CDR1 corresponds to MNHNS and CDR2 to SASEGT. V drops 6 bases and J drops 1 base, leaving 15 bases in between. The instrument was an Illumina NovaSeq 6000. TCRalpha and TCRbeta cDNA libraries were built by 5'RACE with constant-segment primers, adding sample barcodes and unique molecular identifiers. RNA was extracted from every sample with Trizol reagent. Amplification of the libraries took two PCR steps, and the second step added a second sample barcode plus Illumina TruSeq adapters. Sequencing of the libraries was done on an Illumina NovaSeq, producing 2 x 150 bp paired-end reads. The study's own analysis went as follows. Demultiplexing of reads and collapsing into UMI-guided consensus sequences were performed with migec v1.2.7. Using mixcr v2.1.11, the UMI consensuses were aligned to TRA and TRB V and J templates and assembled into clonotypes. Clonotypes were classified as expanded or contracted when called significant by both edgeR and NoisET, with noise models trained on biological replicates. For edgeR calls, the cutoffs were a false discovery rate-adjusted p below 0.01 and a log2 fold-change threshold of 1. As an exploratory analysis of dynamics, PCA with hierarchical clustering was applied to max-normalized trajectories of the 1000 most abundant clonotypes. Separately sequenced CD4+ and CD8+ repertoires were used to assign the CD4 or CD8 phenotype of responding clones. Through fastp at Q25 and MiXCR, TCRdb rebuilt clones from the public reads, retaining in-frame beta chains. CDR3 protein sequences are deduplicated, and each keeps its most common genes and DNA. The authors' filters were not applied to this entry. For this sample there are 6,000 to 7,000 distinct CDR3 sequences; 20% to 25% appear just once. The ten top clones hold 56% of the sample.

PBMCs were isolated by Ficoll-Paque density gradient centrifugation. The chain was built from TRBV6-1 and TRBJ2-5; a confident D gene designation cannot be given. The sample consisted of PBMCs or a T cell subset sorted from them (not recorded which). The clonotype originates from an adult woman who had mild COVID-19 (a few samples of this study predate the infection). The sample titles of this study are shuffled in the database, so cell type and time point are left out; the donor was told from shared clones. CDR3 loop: CASRVGPLIQETQYF. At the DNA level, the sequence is TGTGCCAGCAGAGTAGGGCCGCTTATCCAAGAGACCCAGTACTTC.